Presented here are 22 T cell receptor beta chains from one specimen sequenced in a study of CD8+ T cells in alopecia areata. Sequencing used cDNA as its template, made by extracting RNA and reverse transcribing it. Generated by immunoSEQ multiplex PCR, the TCRdb table keeps only in-frame clones and is missing some. The sample lists some 150,000 clones, roughly 86% seen once, with about 13% in the top ten. The sample's treatment: oral pan-JAK inhibitor, 5-10 mg twice daily. Sample: CD8+ T cells sorted from blood, taken at week 4, from a patient treated with tofacitinib. These receptors came from a human donor with alopecia areata.

V and J are TRBV4-1 and TRBJ2-7; 7 bases match TRBD1. The CDR3 runs to 16 residues. The germline gives CDR1 MGHRA, CDR2 YSYEKL. J lost 2 bases, V lost 0 bases, and 7 bases had no gene match. The CDR3 region has the DNA TGCGCCAGCAGCCAAGAGAGTACAGGGGCTGCCTACGAGCAGTACTTC. Encoded protein: CASSQESTGAAYEQYF.

This sequence joins TRBV5-1 and TRBJ1-4; TRBD1 matches at 8 bases. After removal of 4 bases from V and 8 bases from J, the junction contained 7 bases not matched to a gene. The CDR3 length is 14 residues. The germline V gene has CDR1 SGHRS and CDR2 YFSETQ. CDR3 bases: TGCGCCAGCAGCATAGGACAGGGCGTGGAAAAACTGTTTTTT. This translates into CASSIGQGVEKLFF.

The chain's CDR3 is CASRSWGAGNEQFF. DNA of the CDR3: TGTGCCAGCAGATCTTGGGGGGCGGGCAATGAGCAGTTCTTC. The chain is built from TRBV5-4 and TRBJ2-1, with D perhaps given as TRBD1 or TRBD2 (6 bases each). The germline gives CDR1 SGHNT, CDR2 YYREEE (reference sequence). The ends were cut back, 5 bases at V and 6 bases at J, with 15 bases in the middle. CDR3 length: 14 amino acids.

This rearrangement joins TRBV5-1 to TRBJ2-1, with 8 bases lining up with TRBD2. CDR1 is SGHRS, CDR2 YFSETQ, per germline. This CDR3 spans 17 amino acids. V was clipped by 0 bases and J by 7 bases; unmatched bases: 12. This chain's CDR3 is CASSLESGGGTGNEQFF. The CDR3 nucleotides read TGCGCCAGCAGCTTGGAATCGGGAGGGGGGACGGGTAATGAGCAGTTCTTC.

A word on this clone: The identical CDR3 is also encoded by other nucleotide sequences in the sample. This chain joins TRBV29-1 and TRBJ2-7; a weak D match, TRBD2 (5 bases). The germline V gene encodes CDR1 SQVTM and CDR2 ANQGSEA. CDR3 length: 13 amino acids. V lost 6 bases and J lost 3, with 15 bases in between. The CDR3, as DNA: TGCAGCGTACTCGGAACTAGGAGCTACGAGCAGTACTTC. This encodes CSVLGTRSYEQYF.

V and J are TRBV29-1 and TRBJ2-1; D may correspond to TRBD1 or TRBD2 (6 bases each). CDR3 length equals 16 residues. Germline CDR1 is SQVTM and CDR2 is ANQGSEA. Trimming took 1 base from V and 0 from J, leaving 13 bases between them. CDR3 DNA sequence: TGCAGCGTTGAAGGGGGGGCTATCCGCTCCTACAATGAGCAGTTCTTC. It codes for CSVEGGAIRSYNEQFF.

This clone was counted between two and nine times. The chain has TRBV9 and TRBJ2-5; D unclear. Between the trimmed V and J ends, which lost 3 bases and 3 bases, there was a span of 12 bases. The CDR3 is 14 amino acids. Germline CDR1 is SGDLS and CDR2 is YYNGEE. The CDR3 bases are TGTGCCAGCAGCGCCCCAGATGAAGAAGAGACCCAGTACTTC. This gives the protein CASSAPDEEETQYF.

The chain joins TRBV5-4 to TRBJ2-3; 8 nucleotides align to TRBD2. Trimming at V came to 3 bases and at J to 2 bases, leaving 8 bases not matched to a gene. Germline-derived CDR1 and CDR2 are SGHNT and YYREEE (reference sequence). There are 16 residues in the CDR3. CDR3 bases: TGTGCCAGCAGCTATCTGGGACTAGGAGACACAGATACGCAGTATTTT. It translates to CASSYLGLGDTDTQYF. Drawing the rest from reference TRBV5-4 and TRBJ2-3, the complete variable domain is ETGVTQSPTHLIKTRGQQVTLRCSSQSGHNTVSWYQQALGQGPQFIFQYYREEENGRGNFPPRFSGLQFPNYSSELNVNALELDDSALYLCASSYLGLGDTDTQYFGPGTRLTVL.

The chain combines TRBV6-5 with TRBJ2-3; 8 nucleotides match TRBD1. Germline V lookup: CDR1 MNHEY, CDR2 SVGAGI. The CDR3 totals 15 residues. V was clipped by 5 bases and J by 3 bases; unmatched bases: 7. In nucleotides, the CDR3 is TGTGCCAGCAGTAACCAGGGGGCCCCGACAGATACGCAGTATTTT. Amino acids: CASSNQGAPTDTQYF.

The chain employs TRBV27 and TRBJ2-3; D call uncertain. Trimming stripped 5 bases from V and 0 bases from J, with 9 bases between. Germline V gene data show CDR1 as MNHEY and CDR2 as SMNVEV (reference sequence). The CDR3 loop spans 14 amino acids. In DNA form, the CDR3 reads TGTGCCAGCAGTCAAGACACAAGCACAGATACGCAGTATTTT. This sequence encodes CASSQDTSTDTQYF.

This clone came up once. This chain connects TRBV11-2 to TRBJ1-1; 7 bases match TRBD1. This CDR3 region has 15 residues. The germline V gene encodes CDR1 SGHAT and CDR2 FQNNGV. Trimming removed 8 bases from V and 1 base from J; junction bases left unmatched: 10. The DNA for the CDR3 is TGTGCCAGCGATAACGACCCAGGGGGGAACACTGAAGCTTTCTTT. Translating gives CASDNDPGGNTEAFF.

The V gene is TRBV7-9, the J gene TRBJ2-1; TRBD2 is a possible D gene (6 bases). The CDR3 contains 15 residues. From germline, CDR1 is SEHNR and CDR2 FQNEAQ (reference sequence). V lost 5 bases and J 0 bases, leaving 11 bases between the germline ends. This CDR3 reads CASSQDGSSYNEQFF. The CDR3 coding sequence is TGTGCCAGCAGCCAGGACGGGAGCTCCTACAATGAGCAGTTCTTC.

The genes are TRBV27 and TRBJ1-2, with 7 bases that match TRBD1. The V and J ends lost 3 bases and 0 bases, in that order; junction bases with no gene match: 1. The CDR3 totals 14 residues. Looked up from germline, CDR1 is MNHEY and CDR2 is SMNVEV (reference sequence). As DNA, the CDR3 is TGTGCCAGCAGTTTGGGACAGTCTAACTATGGCTACACCTTC. The encoded protein is CASSLGQSNYGYTF.

The chain carries TRBV6-5 and TRBJ2-1, with 10 bases aligning to TRBD2. The CDR3 sequence is 15 residues long. V shed 0 bases, J shed 6 bases, and the junction held 2 bases outside the gene matches. The germline V gene encodes CDR1 MNHEY and CDR2 SVGAGI. CDR3 in amino acids: CASSYSASGGNEQFF. The CDR3 DNA is TGTGCCAGCAGTTACTCCGCTAGCGGGGGCAATGAGCAGTTCTTC.

The chain is built from TRBV5-4 and TRBJ2-2, with D uncertain. CDR1 is SGHNT, CDR2 YYREEE, per germline (reference sequence). Deletions cut 3 bases from V and 6 bases from J, with 9 bases between. This CDR3 has 13 amino acids. CDR3 sequence (DNA): TGTGCCAGCAGCTCGTGGACCGCCGGGGAGCTGTTTTTT. Translated, it gives CASSSWTAGELFF.

This clone showed up just once. The chain recombines TRBV6-6 with TRBJ2-7; D gene unclear. The germline CDR1 and CDR2 sequences are MNHNY and SVGAGI (reference sequence). The CDR3 totals 12 residues. The V and J ends lost 6 bases and 7 bases respectively, with 13 bases between them. The CDR3 DNA reads TGTGCCAGCAGCCCATACGTCGGGGAGCAGTACTTC. Translation gives CASSPYVGEQYF.

As concerns this clone: Distinct nucleotide sequences in the sample also encode this CDR3. The chain recombines TRBV15 with TRBJ2-1, with D unclear. The CDR3 sequence is 13 residues long. The ends were cut back, 0 bases at V and 3 bases at J, with 3 bases in the middle. CDR1 is LNHNV, CDR2 YYDKDF, per germline (reference sequence). This CDR3 is CATSRDSYNEQFF. DNA of the CDR3: TGTGCCACCAGCAGAGACAGCTACAATGAGCAGTTCTTC.

This clone was found a few times. The J gene is TRBJ2-1, the V gene TRBV6-4, with D maybe TRBD2 (5 bases). The CDR3 is made up of 14 amino acids. V was cut by 5 bases and J by 0 bases, with 8 bases left in between. Germline values: CDR1 MRHNA, CDR2 SNTAGT. Here the CDR3 reads CASSMDSSYNEQFF. The CDR3 coding sequence is TGTGCCAGCAGTATGGACTCCTCCTACAATGAGCAGTTCTTC.

This chain uses TRBV6-5 with TRBJ2-7; 9 bases are shared with TRBD1. Unmatched junction bases numbered 1, after V lost 2 bases and J lost 2 bases. The CDR3 consists of 14 residues. CDR1 and CDR2 from the germline V gene are MNHEY and SVGAGI. CDR3 bases: TGTGCCAGCAGTTACGGACAGGGGACCTACGAGCAGTACTTC. This gives the protein CASSYGQGTYEQYF.

This rearrangement joins TRBV7-6 to TRBJ1-2; D perhaps matches TRBD1 (5 bases). CDR3 size: 13 residues. V was cut by 1 base and J by 4 bases, with 7 bases left in between. Germline CDR1 SGHVS, CDR2 FNYEAQ. The CDR3 nucleotides are TGTGCCAGCAGCTTAGGGGACGGCTATGGCTACACCTTC. Protein: CASSLGDGYGYTF.

The chain carries TRBV7-6 and TRBJ2-3; D not certain. CDR3 length: 14 residues. V dropped 0 bases and J dropped 0 bases, with 4 bases sitting between them. Germline-derived CDR1 and CDR2 are SGHVS and FNYEAQ. The chain's CDR3 is CASSLADSTDTQYF. For the CDR3, the DNA is TGTGCCAGCAGCTTAGCGGACAGCACAGATACGCAGTATTTT.

This clone has only one observation. The chain links TRBV6-1 to TRBJ1-1; D remains ambiguous. The CDR3 consists of 12 residues. Trimming removed 5 bases from V and 2 bases from J, with 6 bases in between. Germline V CDR1 and CDR2: MNHNS, SASEGT. CDR3 nucleotide sequence: TGTGCCAGCAGTTGGGGTAACACTGAAGCTTTCTTT. Protein sequence: CASSWGNTEAFF.